What follows are 11 T cell receptor beta chains derived from one specimen sequenced in a study of CD8 T cells in Susac syndrome. cDNA came from approximately 0.5 to 1 ug RNA primed by random hexamers. TCRdb analysed the immunoSEQ multiplex PCR reads with MiXCR anew, one entry per CDR3 protein. The sample yields hundreds of thousands of distinct CDR3 sequences, 70% to 90% seen once. The specimen was CD8+ T cells from PBMCs. Every receptor here comes from a human donor with multiple sclerosis.

This clonotype was observed once. The rearrangement joins TRBV24-1 to TRBJ2-2, with TRBD1 matching over 8 bases. Germline values: CDR1 KGHDR, CDR2 SFDVKD. CDR3 length: 13 residues. V trimming: 5 bases; J trimming: 8 bases; junction bases outside the gene matches: 3. As DNA, the CDR3 is TGTGCCACCAGTGGTCGGGACAGGGGGGAGCTGTTTTTT. It yields the protein CATSGRDRGELFF.

This clonotype has only one observation. The genes are TRBV10-3 and TRBJ2-3; 8 bases map to TRBD2. V lost 3 bases and J lost 7; bases outside the gene matches: 9. Per germline, CDR1 ENHRY and CDR2 SYGVKD. This CDR3 spans 15 amino acids. The CDR3 sequence: CAISDPSGSPYTQYF. The CDR3 DNA follows: TGTGCCATCAGTGACCCCAGCGGGAGCCCATATACGCAGTATTTT.

The chain combines TRBV7-9 with TRBJ2-1; D remains unclear. Germline lookup yields CDR1 SEHNR and CDR2 FQNEAQ (reference sequence). The CDR3 covers 12 residues. V lost 3 bases, J lost 6 bases, and 6 bases lay in between. The CDR3 region is CASSFDPNEQFF. The CDR3, as DNA: TGTGCCAGCAGCTTCGACCCCAATGAGCAGTTCTTC.

The chain employs TRBV10-3 and TRBJ2-7, with 8 bases lining up with TRBD2. CDR3 length: 14 amino acids. Germline CDR1 is ENHRY and CDR2 is SYGVKD. V lost 9 bases to trimming and J lost 5 bases; unmatched junction nucleotides: 12. The CDR3 DNA reads TGTGCCATTCTTGGGAGTAGCGGGACCCACGAGCAGTACTTC. Translating it yields CAILGSSGTHEQYF.

This chain connects TRBV30 to TRBJ2-1, with 8 positions matching TRBD1. The trim removed 3 bases at V and 16 bases at J, leaving 8 bases unmatched. The CDR3 length is 11 residues. Germline V gives CDR1 GTSNPN, CDR2 SVGIG (reference sequence). The CDR3 here is CAWSAGTGVFF. The DNA for the CDR3 is TGTGCCTGGAGCGCCGGGACAGGCGTTTTCTTC.

This sequence joins TRBV6-6 and TRBJ2-1; perhaps TRBD2 as D (6 bases). Germline V gene lookup returns CDR1 MNHNY and CDR2 SVGAGI (reference sequence). V was cut by 2 bases and J by 10 bases, with 15 bases left in between. This CDR3 has 14 amino acids. CDR3 amino acids: CASSYGGMGSEQFF. DNA of the CDR3: TGTGCCAGCAGTTACGGAGGGATGGGTTCGGAGCAGTTCTTC.

This chain links TRBV6-5 with TRBJ2-1, with 8 bases fitting TRBD1. V was clipped by 4 bases and J by 8 bases; unmatched bases: 10. Germline values: CDR1 MNHEY, CDR2 SVGAGI. This CDR3 region has 15 residues. Here the CDR3 DNA reads TGTGCCAGCAGTTCCCACACGCAGGGGGCCCATGAGCAGTTCTTC. Translating gives CASSSHTQGAHEQFF.

The gene calls are TRBV20-1 and TRBJ2-1, with 12 bases matching TRBD2. With 1 base clipped from V and 5 bases from J, the junction kept 9 bases outside the gene matches. This CDR3 has 17 residues. Germline-derived CDR1 and CDR2 are DFQATT and SNEGSKA (reference sequence). The CDR3 region has the DNA TGCAGTGCTAGAGGACTAGCGGGAGATGTCGTAGACAATGAGCAGTTCTTC. Its translation: CSARGLAGDVVDNEQFF.

V is TRBV2 and J is TRBJ1-2; the D gene is possibly TRBD1 (5 bases). The length of the CDR3 is 15 residues. Trimming left V 2 bases short and J 3 bases short, with 13 bases between. Germline lookup yields CDR1 SNHLY and CDR2 FYNNEI. The CDR3 nucleotides read TGTGCCAGCAGTGAAAAGGGGCAGGGCCACTATGGCTACACCTTC. It translates to CASSEKGQGHYGYTF.

V gene TRBV5-1 combines with J gene TRBJ1-1; no firm D call. V lost 5 bases and J 1 base, leaving 9 bases between the germline ends. This CDR3 spans 13 amino acids. The germline V gene encodes CDR1 SGHRS and CDR2 YFSETQ. The CDR3 here is CASRGFWNTEAFF. The CDR3 DNA reads TGCGCCAGCAGAGGGTTCTGGAACACTGAAGCTTTCTTT.

This chain connects TRBV28 to TRBJ2-7; 9 bases are shared with TRBD1. Germline lookup yields CDR1 MDHEN and CDR2 SYDVKM. V was pared by 7 bases and J by 6 bases, with 10 bases of the junction left unmatched. The CDR3 consists of 14 residues. Here the CDR3 DNA reads TGTGCCAGCAACCTTGGGGGACAGGGCTTCGAGCAGTACTTC. Translated, it gives CASNLGGQGFEQYF. Based on the CDR3 plus reference TRBV28 and TRBJ2-7, the full variable domain is DVKVTQSSRYLVKRTGEKVFLECVQDMDHENMFWYRQDPGLGLRLIYFSYDVKMKEKGDIPEGYSVSREKKERFSLILESASTNQTSMYLCASNLGGQGFEQYFGPGTRLTVT.